Below are 25 T cell receptor beta chains sequenced from a single sample in a study of Ad26.COV2.S vaccination and SARS-CoV-2 variants. The method was immunoSEQ multiplex PCR; TCRdb's version includes in-frame clones alone and lacks a portion of them. The sample has more than 400,000 clones; roughly 91% are singletons. Treatment specified: around 19 received Ad26.COV2.S at low or high dose, single or two shots; 5 received placebo; per-sample allocation not given. Samples were taken on day 63 after the first vaccine or placebo injection. The sequencing used peripheral blood, collected in a trial of Ad26.COV2.S vaccine versus placebo. The source is a person between 18 and 65 years old who received the Ad26.COV2.S COVID-19 vaccine or a placebo.

This clone was picked up one time. V usage is TRBV5-5 and J usage is TRBJ1-1; the D gene is possibly TRBD1 (6 bases). CDR1 and CDR2 (germline): SGHKS, YYEKEE (reference sequence). This CDR3 is 13 amino acids long. V lost 1 base and J lost 8, with 12 bases in between. In DNA, the CDR3 is TGTGCCAGCAGCTTGAACGGGGGGCGCGAAGCTTTCTTT. As protein: CASSLNGGREAFF.

The V gene is TRBV28, the J gene TRBJ2-2, with a weak D call TRBD2 (6 bases). Trimming removed 4 bases from V and 5 bases from J, with 8 bases in between. CDR1 is MDHEN and CDR2 is SYDVKM in the germline V gene. The CDR3 extends over 13 amino acids. The CDR3 here is CASSWGVTGELFF. The DNA for the CDR3 is TGTGCCAGCAGTTGGGGGGTGACCGGGGAGCTGTTTTTT.

V usage is TRBV10-3 and J usage is TRBJ2-1, with 8 nucleotides matching TRBD1. The CDR3 runs to 16 residues. CDR1 and CDR2 from the germline V gene are ENHRY and SYGVKD. Unmatched junction bases numbered 6, after V lost 2 bases and J lost 3 bases. The CDR3 DNA is TGTGCCATCAGTGAGCCAGCAGGGGGCGGCTACAATGAGCAGTTCTTC. It is translated as CAISEPAGGGYNEQFF.

J is TRBJ2-7 and V is TRBV10-3; possibly TRBD1 for D (5 bases). Germline CDR1 and CDR2: ENHRY and SYGVKD. Trimming took off 0 bases at V and 5 bases at J, with 8 bases between the two ends. The CDR3 has 13 residues. The CDR3 loop reads CAISESGVDEQYF. CDR3 nucleotide sequence: TGTGCCATCAGTGAGTCAGGGGTCGACGAGCAGTACTTC.

The chain joins TRBV13 to TRBJ2-5, with D uncertain. The ends were cut back, 0 bases at V and 10 bases at J, with 12 bases in the middle. CDR1 PRHDT and CDR2 FYEKMQ come from the germline V gene (reference sequence). The CDR3 runs to 13 residues. The CDR3, as DNA: TGTGCCAGCAGCTTAGGGGGAAGTTGGGGCCAGTACTTC. It codes for CASSLGGSWGQYF.

V is TRBV28 and J is TRBJ2-3, with D perhaps TRBD2 (5 bases). The V end was cut by 2 bases, the J end by 0 bases, with 15 bases between. Germline-derived CDR1 and CDR2 are MDHEN and SYDVKM. The length of the CDR3 is 17 residues. The CDR3 here is CASSLKSIRRSTDTQYF. The CDR3 DNA follows: TGTGCCAGCAGTTTAAAAAGCATCCGGAGGAGCACAGATACGCAGTATTTT.

The J gene is TRBJ2-3, the V gene TRBV6-5; unclear D gene. Germline V lookup: CDR1 MNHEY, CDR2 SVGAGI. V gave up 0 bases and J gave up 4 bases, with 5 bases separating them. This CDR3 has 13 amino acids. CDR3 bases: TGTGCCAGCAGTTACTCTCGTGCAGATACGCAGTATTTT. This gives the protein CASSYSRADTQYF.

The V gene is TRBV19, the J gene TRBJ2-1, with D uncertain. CDR1 is LNHDA and CDR2 is SQIVND in the germline V gene (reference sequence). The CDR3 totals 11 residues. Trimming shortened V by 6 bases and J by 8 bases, and 8 bases separated the two germline ends. CDR3 DNA: TGTGCCAGTAGGGGTAACGATGAGCAGTTCTTC. Protein: CASRGNDEQFF. The complete variable domain, with remaining parts taken from reference TRBV19 and TRBJ2-1, reads DGGITQSPKYLFRKEGQNVTLSCEQNLNHDAMYWYRQDPGQGLRLIYYSQIVNDFQKGDIAEGYSVSREKKESFPLTVTSAQKNPTAFYLCASRGNDEQFFGPGTRLTVL.

V is TRBV5-1 and J is TRBJ2-2, with D tentatively TRBD1 (6 bases). V lost 1 base, J lost 0 bases, and 7 bases lay in between. CDR3 length: 15 amino acids. The V gene's germline CDR1 is SGHRS and CDR2 YFSETQ. DNA of the CDR3: TGCGCCAGCAGCTTGAGGGGGTCGAACACCGGGGAGCTGTTTTTT. Protein sequence: CASSLRGSNTGELFF.

The chain joins TRBV15 to TRBJ1-6; maybe TRBD1 (5 bases). Trimming left V 1 base short and J 3 bases short, with 13 bases between. The CDR3 has 17 residues. Germline V gene sequence: CDR1 LNHNV, CDR2 YYDKDF (reference sequence). The CDR3 here is CATSRAAAGSYNSPLHF. DNA for the CDR3: TGTGCCACCAGCAGAGCAGCGGCAGGGAGCTATAATTCACCCCTCCACTTT.

Note on this clone: This sample also contains other DNA sequences that code for the same CDR3. This chain uses TRBV19 with TRBJ2-7; 12 nucleotides align to TRBD2. Germline V gives CDR1 LNHDA, CDR2 SQIVND (reference sequence). J gave up 2 bases and V 3 bases, and 2 bases lay outside the gene matches. The CDR3 contains 15 residues. The CDR3 sequence is CASSIRTSGTYEQYF. The CDR3 coding sequence is TGTGCCAGTAGTATCAGGACTAGCGGGACCTACGAGCAGTACTTC.

The chain uses TRBV7-3 and TRBJ2-3; unclear D gene. CDR3 size: 18 residues. Deletions cut 2 bases from V and 0 bases from J, with 18 bases between. Germline V CDR1 and CDR2: SGHTA, FQGTGA. CDR3 protein: CASSLQIGLGGSTDTQYF. The CDR3 DNA follows: TGTGCCAGCAGCTTACAGATTGGCTTGGGCGGTAGCACAGATACGCAGTATTTT. The variable domain in full, with the rest retrieved from reference TRBV7-3 and TRBJ2-3, is GAGVSQTPSNKVTEKGKYVELRCDPISGHTALYWYRQSLGQGPEFLIYFQGTGAADDSGLPNDRFFAVRPEGSVSTLKIQRTERGDSAVYLCASSLQIGLGGSTDTQYFGPGTRLTVL.

The CDR3 loop reads CASSQDRDGTASYEQYF. The DNA for the CDR3 is TGCGCCAGCAGCCAAGATCGCGATGGGACAGCTTCCTACGAGCAGTACTTC. The chain joins TRBV4-1 to TRBJ2-7; 7 nucleotides match TRBD1. This CDR3 region has 17 residues. Germline V gene sequence: CDR1 MGHRA, CDR2 YSYEKL. V trimming: 0 bases; J trimming: 1 base; junction bases outside the gene matches: 9.

Written as DNA, the CDR3 is TGTGCCAGCAGTTACTCTACAGGCCAGGCCTACGAGCAGTACTTC. Protein product: CASSYSTGQAYEQYF. The gene calls are TRBV6-6 and TRBJ2-7; D may be TRBD1 (5 bases). This CDR3 spans 15 amino acids. Germline CDR1 is MNHNY and CDR2 is SVGAGI (reference sequence). V lost 0 bases to trimming and J lost 2 bases, with 11 bases between them.

The chain is built from TRBV30 and TRBJ1-5, with 9 bases fitting TRBD1. This CDR3 has 13 residues. V lost 8 bases, J lost 4 bases, and 6 bases stayed unmatched. In germline, CDR1 is GTSNPN, CDR2 SVGIG (reference sequence). The CDR3 bases are TGTGCCGGCTGGGACAGGGAAAATCAGCCCCAGCATTTT. This encodes CAGWDRENQPQHF.

The chain joins TRBV5-1 to TRBJ1-6; D is unclear. Germline V gene lookup returns CDR1 SGHRS and CDR2 YFSETQ. V was cut by 0 bases and J by 6 bases, with 16 bases left in between. CDR3 length: 17 residues. This CDR3 reads CASSLDFRPEGNSPLHF. As DNA, the CDR3 is TGCGCCAGCAGCTTGGACTTTAGACCCGAGGGTAATTCACCCCTCCACTTT. The complete variable domain, with remaining parts taken from reference TRBV5-1 and TRBJ1-6, reads KAGVTQTPRYLIKTRGQQVTLSCSPISGHRSVSWYQQTPGQGLQFLFEYFSETQRNKGNFPGRFSGRQFSNSRSEMNVSTLELGDSALYLCASSLDFRPEGNSPLHFGNGTRLTVT.

The gene calls are TRBV19 and TRBJ1-5; D possibly corresponds to TRBD1 (5 bases). Looked up from germline, CDR1 is LNHDA and CDR2 is SQIVND (reference sequence). The CDR3 runs 16 residues. V dropped 3 bases and J dropped 2 bases, with 14 bases sitting between them. CDR3 loop: CASSIRVGRGNQPQHF. The CDR3 DNA reads TGTGCCAGTAGTATTAGGGTGGGGCGAGGCAATCAGCCCCAGCATTTT.

CDR3 nucleotide sequence: TGTGCCAGCAGTTACACTGAGTCTCCGACAGATACGCAGTATTTT. Translated, it gives CASSYTESPTDTQYF. This sequence joins TRBV6-2 or TRBV6-3 and TRBJ2-3; D remains unclear. Germline loops: CDR1 MNHEY, CDR2 SVGEGT. The CDR3 has 15 residues. V shed 2 bases and J shed 3 bases, with 12 bases lying between them.

This clone was counted between two and nine times. The gene calls are TRBV10-3 and TRBJ1-2, with D tentatively TRBD1 (5 bases). The germline V and J ends were trimmed by 10 bases and 4 bases, with 22 bases remaining between them. The CDR3 is 15 amino acids. Germline V lookup: CDR1 ENHRY, CDR2 SYGVKD. The CDR3 DNA follows: TGTGCCACCTCCTCTACAGGCCGGGTCGTCTATGGCTACACCTTC. This codes for CATSSTGRVVYGYTF.

The V and J genes are TRBV5-1 and TRBJ2-3, with a possible D match to TRBD1 (5 bases). Deletions cut 5 bases from V and 1 base from J, with 5 bases between. The CDR3 totals 12 residues. Per the germline V gene, CDR1 is SGHRS and CDR2 is YFSETQ. The chain's CDR3 is CASRTGTDTQYF. CDR3 in DNA: TGCGCCAGCAGGACAGGCACAGATACGCAGTATTTT.

Remarks on this clone: This same CDR3 is encoded by further DNA sequences in the sample. This chain uses TRBV24-1 with TRBJ2-3, with D maybe TRBD2 (6 bases). The CDR3 spans 16 residues. Germline loops: CDR1 KGHDR, CDR2 SFDVKD. The germline V and J ends were trimmed by 0 bases and 1 base, with 10 bases remaining between them. The CDR3 DNA follows: TGTGCCACCAGTGATTTGGGACCGGGGGGCACAGATACGCAGTATTTT. Translation gives CATSDLGPGGTDTQYF.

About this clone itself: Relative to the germline gene, one junction end is altered; a read error may explain this. CDR3 DNA: TGCGCCAGCAGCCAACTACTAGCGGGAGGAGGGAACGCCGGGGAGCTGTTTTTT. Amino acid sequence: CASSQLLAGGGNAGELFF. The chain recombines TRBV4-1 with TRBJ2-2; 12 nucleotides match TRBD2. Germline-derived CDR1 and CDR2 are MGHRA and YSYEKL. The CDR3 totals 18 residues.

The chain is built from TRBV19 and TRBJ2-2; 7 bases are shared with TRBD1. This CDR3 region has 15 residues. CDR1 and CDR2 from the germline V gene are LNHDA and SQIVND (reference sequence). V lost 4 bases, J lost 4 bases, and 6 bases stayed unmatched. As DNA, the CDR3 is TGTGCCAGTAGTAGCAGGGACAGTTTCACCGGGGAGCTGTTTTTT. It encodes CASSSRDSFTGELFF.

Turning to this clone: This CDR3 is also generated by other DNA sequences in the sample. The V call is TRBV10-3, the J call TRBJ1-5; D might be TRBD1 (6 bases). V lost 4 bases, J lost 1 base, and 8 bases lay in between. The CDR3 totals 14 residues. Germline lookup yields CDR1 ENHRY and CDR2 SYGVKD. In DNA form, the CDR3 reads TGTGCCATCAGTGGGGGGGCCAGCAATCAGCCCCAGCATTTT. Its translation: CAISGGASNQPQHF.

The chain uses TRBV5-6 and TRBJ1-2; 9 bases match TRBD1. The junction had 5 bases not matched to a gene; V was cut back by 5 bases and J by 6 bases. CDR3 length: 13 residues. Looked up from germline, CDR1 is SGHDT and CDR2 is YYEEEE. CDR3 DNA sequence: TGTGCCAGCAGACGACAGGGGGTGGATGGCTACACCTTC. Its protein product is CASRRQGVDGYTF. The variable domain in full, with the rest retrieved from reference TRBV5-6 and TRBJ1-2, is DAGVTQSPTHLIKTRGQQVTLRCSPKSGHDTVSWYQQALGQGPQFIFQYYEEEERQRGNFPDRFSGHQFPNYSSELNVNALLLGDSALYLCASRRQGVDGYTFGSGTRLTVV.